This T cell receptor (beta chain) is from a study of CD8 T cells in ankylosing spondylitis. Overall study results and limits: There was a TCR beta motif, made of 7 or 8 highly homologous variants, that appeared characteristic of ankylosing spondylitis blood. Reported data indicate significant enrichment of disease-linked clones within matched ankylosing spondylitis synovial fluid.

Of note for this clonotype: Its antigen is currently unknown.

With 0 bases removed from V and 5 bases from J, the gap between germline ends came to 10 bases. The CDR3 has 15 amino acids. In TCRdb, the 5' RACE reads were re-called with MiXCR into one record per CDR3 protein. This table holds fewer than 550,000 distinct CDR3 sequences, 5.3% found once. This clonotype was obtained from a male donor with ankylosing spondylitis. The specimen was blood, either unsorted or a sorted T cell fraction (not recorded which). The gene calls are TRBV12-3 or TRBV12-4 and TRBJ1-4; no reliable D call. DNA of the CDR3: TGTGCCAGCAGTTTAGCTTCCCAGCCAAATGAAAAACTGTTTTTT. Translating gives CASSLASQPNEKLFF.